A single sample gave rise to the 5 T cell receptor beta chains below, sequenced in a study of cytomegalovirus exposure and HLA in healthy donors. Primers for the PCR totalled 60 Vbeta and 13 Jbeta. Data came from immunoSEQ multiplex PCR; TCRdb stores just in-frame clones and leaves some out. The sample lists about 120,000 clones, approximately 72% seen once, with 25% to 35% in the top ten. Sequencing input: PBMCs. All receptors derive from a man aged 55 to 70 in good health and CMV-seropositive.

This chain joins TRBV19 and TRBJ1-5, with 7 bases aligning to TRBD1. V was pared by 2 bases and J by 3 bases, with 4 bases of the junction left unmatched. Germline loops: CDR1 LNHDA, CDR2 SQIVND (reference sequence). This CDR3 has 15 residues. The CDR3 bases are TGTGCCAGTAGTATATCCAGGGGGGTCAATCAGCCCCAGCATTTT. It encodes CASSISRGVNQPQHF. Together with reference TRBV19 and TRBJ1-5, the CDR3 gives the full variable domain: DGGITQSPKYLFRKEGQNVTLSCEQNLNHDAMYWYRQDPGQGLRLIYYSQIVNDFQKGDIAEGYSVSREKKESFPLTVTSAQKNPTAFYLCASSISRGVNQPQHFGDGTRLSIL.

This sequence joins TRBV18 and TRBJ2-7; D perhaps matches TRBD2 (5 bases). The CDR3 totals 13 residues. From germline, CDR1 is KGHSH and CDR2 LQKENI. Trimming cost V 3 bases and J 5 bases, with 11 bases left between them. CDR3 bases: TGTGCCAGCTCACCCGGCGCTAGCAACGAGCAGTACTTC. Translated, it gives CASSPGASNEQYF. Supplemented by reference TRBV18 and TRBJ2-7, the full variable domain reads NAGVMQNPRHLVRRRGQEARLRCSPMKGHSHVYWYRQLPEEGLKFMVYLQKENIIDESGMPKERFSAEFPKEGPSILRIQQVVRGDSAAYFCASSPGASNEQYFGPGTRLTVT.

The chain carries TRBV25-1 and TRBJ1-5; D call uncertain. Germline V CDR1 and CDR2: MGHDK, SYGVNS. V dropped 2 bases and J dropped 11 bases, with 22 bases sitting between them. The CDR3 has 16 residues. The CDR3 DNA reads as TGTGCCAGCAGTGAACCACCCCATTTCGGACTCAGGACCCAGCATTTT. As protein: CASSEPPHFGLRTQHF.

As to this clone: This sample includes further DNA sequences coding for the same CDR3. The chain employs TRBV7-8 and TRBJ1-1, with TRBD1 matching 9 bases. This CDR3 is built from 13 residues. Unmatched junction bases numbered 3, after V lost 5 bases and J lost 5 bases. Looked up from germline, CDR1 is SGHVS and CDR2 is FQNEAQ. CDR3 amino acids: CASSLDRGTEAFF. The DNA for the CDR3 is TGTGCCAGCAGCCTCGACAGGGGGACTGAAGCTTTCTTT.

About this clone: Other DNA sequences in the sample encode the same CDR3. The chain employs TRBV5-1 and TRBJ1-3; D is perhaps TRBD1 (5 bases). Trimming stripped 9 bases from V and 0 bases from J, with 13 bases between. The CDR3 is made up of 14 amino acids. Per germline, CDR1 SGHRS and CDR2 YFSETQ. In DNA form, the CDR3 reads TGCGCCACTAAGGAGGGGTACTCTGGAAACACCATATATTTT. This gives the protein CATKEGYSGNTIYF.